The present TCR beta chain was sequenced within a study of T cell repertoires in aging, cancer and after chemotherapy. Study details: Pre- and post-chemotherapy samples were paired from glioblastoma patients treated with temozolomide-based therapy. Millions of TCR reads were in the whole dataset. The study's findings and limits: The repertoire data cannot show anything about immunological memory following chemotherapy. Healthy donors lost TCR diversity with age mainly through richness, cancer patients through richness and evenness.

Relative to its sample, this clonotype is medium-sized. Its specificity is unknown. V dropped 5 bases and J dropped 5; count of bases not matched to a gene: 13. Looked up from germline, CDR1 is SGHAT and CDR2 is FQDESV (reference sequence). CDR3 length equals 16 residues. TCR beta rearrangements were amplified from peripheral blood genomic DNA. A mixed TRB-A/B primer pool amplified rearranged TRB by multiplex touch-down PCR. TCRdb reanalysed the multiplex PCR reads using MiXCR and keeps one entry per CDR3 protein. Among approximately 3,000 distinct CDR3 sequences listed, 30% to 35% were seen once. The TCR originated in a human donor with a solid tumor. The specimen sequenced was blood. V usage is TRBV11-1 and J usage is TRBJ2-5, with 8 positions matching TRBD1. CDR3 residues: CASSPRDRGIRETQYF. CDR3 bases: TGTGCCAGCAGCCCCCGCGACAGGGGTATCAGGGAGACCCAGTACTTC.